The 31 T cell receptor beta chains given below trace back to one sample, sequenced in a study of T cells in Graves' hyperthyroidism and ophthalmopathy. Amplified TCR beta CDR3 regions came from RNA transcripts. In the first-round RT-PCR of the TCR CDR3, the HTBI primer set was used. TCRdb passed the multiplex PCR reads through MiXCR, listing each CDR3 protein once. The table includes some 600,000 distinct CDR3 sequences, 11% to 15% detected once. Material for sequencing was blood. These receptors all come from a woman under 40 with Graves' hyperthyroidism that later progressed to Graves' ophthalmopathy.

This clonotype has ten or more counts. The gene calls are TRBV11-2 and TRBJ1-1; TRBD1 might be the D (6 bases). The germline V gene has CDR1 SGHAT and CDR2 FQNNGV. The ends were cut back, 5 bases at V and 3 bases at J, with 16 bases in the middle. The CDR3 is 15 amino acids. In nucleotides, the CDR3 is TGTGCCAGCAGCCACCGAGGGGGGTTATACACTGAAGCTTTCTTT. Translating it yields CASSHRGGLYTEAFF.

This clonotype was observed at least ten times. The chain couples TRBV4-3 to TRBJ2-5; D possibly corresponds to TRBD1 (5 bases). The V gene's germline CDR1 is LGHNA and CDR2 YSLEER. This CDR3 has 14 residues. The V end lost 0 bases, the J end lost 4 bases, and 9 bases lay between the germline ends. CDR3 loop: CASSQDLGPETQYF. CDR3 sequence (DNA): TGCGCCAGCAGCCAAGATCTGGGGCCAGAGACCCAGTACTTC.

This clonotype showed up just a few times. This chain uses TRBV2 with TRBJ1-5; D might be TRBD1 (5 bases). The CDR3 loop spans 18 amino acids. The V and J ends lost 1 base and 0 bases respectively, with 16 bases between them. Germline V gives CDR1 SNHLY, CDR2 FYNNEI. As DNA, the CDR3 is TGTGCCAGCAGTGAAGAGGGGCCTGTGGAGTATAGCAATCAGCCCCAGCATTTT. Translation: CASSEEGPVEYSNQPQHF.

This clonotype was recorded a few times. The rearrangement links TRBV9 to TRBJ2-5; possibly TRBD2 for D (7 bases). Trimming took off 3 bases at V and 5 bases at J, with 14 bases between the two ends. The V gene's germline CDR1 is SGDLS and CDR2 YYNGEE. The CDR3 is 14 residues long. In DNA, the CDR3 is TGTGCCAGCAGCGCCCAAGGGGGGGGGGAGACCCAGTACTTC. This gives the protein CASSAQGGGETQYF.

The V and J genes are TRBV4-2 and TRBJ1-2, with 7 bases lining up with TRBD1. The CDR3 contains 13 residues. V dropped 0 bases and J dropped 10; count of bases not matched to a gene: 5. From germline, CDR1 is LGHNA and CDR2 YNFKEQ. The CDR3 DNA sequence: TGTGCCAGCAGCCAAGAGGGGACAGAGAACTACACCTTC. Protein sequence: CASSQEGTENYTF.

This clonotype occurred many times. This chain uses TRBV19 with TRBJ2-7; 7 nucleotides agree with TRBD2. This CDR3 has 16 residues. Looked up from germline, CDR1 is LNHDA and CDR2 is SQIVND (reference sequence). V was pared by 3 bases and J by 5 bases, with 13 bases of the junction left unmatched. The CDR3 DNA sequence: TGTGCCAGTAGTATCCCTGGCGGGGGTGCCCCCGACGAGCAGTACTTC. As protein: CASSIPGGGAPDEQYF.

V is TRBV6-4 and J is TRBJ2-3, with D perhaps matching TRBD2 (6 bases). In germline, CDR1 is MRHNA, CDR2 SNTAGT. The CDR3 is made up of 13 amino acids. V gave up 10 bases and J gave up 1 base, with 12 bases separating them. The chain's CDR3 is CATGLPGTDTQYF. CDR3 bases: TGTGCCACGGGACTTCCTGGCACAGATACGCAGTATTTT.

This clonotype was recorded at least ten times. The J gene is TRBJ2-5, the V gene TRBV28; 8 positions match TRBD2. The CDR3 covers 14 residues. The germline V gene has CDR1 MDHEN and CDR2 SYDVKM. Trimming took 5 bases from V and 6 from J; bases not matched to a gene: 8. The CDR3 loop reads CASSARGGRKTQYF. CDR3 bases: TGTGCCAGCAGTGCCCGGGGGGGGAGGAAGACCCAGTACTTC.

Ten or more counts support this clonotype. The chain has TRBV27 and TRBJ1-5; no clear D. Germline CDR1 reads MNHEY; CDR2 reads SMNVEV (reference sequence). Deletions cut 6 bases from V and 7 bases from J, with 22 bases between. The CDR3 covers 16 residues. The CDR3: CASRPTWAAYLQPQHF. CDR3 nucleotide sequence: TGTGCCAGCAGGCCGACCTGGGCGGCATACCTACAGCCCCAGCATTTT.

This clonotype was counted ten times or more. For the CDR3, the DNA is TGCAGCGTTCAGGGGGACCCCTATAATTCACCCCTCCACTTT. It translates to CSVQGDPYNSPLHF. The chain joins TRBV29-1 to TRBJ1-6, with TRBD1 matching 7 bases. Trimming took 5 bases from V and 2 from J; bases not matched to a gene: 3. From germline, CDR1 is SQVTM and CDR2 ANQGSEA. This CDR3 has 14 amino acids.

With regard to this clonotype: At one of its ends the junction is not consistent with the germline gene, which may arise from a read error. In DNA, the CDR3 is TGTGCCAGCAGCCAAGCAATGACTGGTGCCAAAAACATTCAGTACTTC. It encodes CASSQAMTGAKNIQYF. The chain combines TRBV4-1 with TRBJ2-4; the D is unclear. The CDR3 sequence is 16 residues long. In germline, CDR1 is MGHRA, CDR2 YSYEKL.

V is TRBV25-1 and J is TRBJ2-7; a weak D match, TRBD1 (6 bases). The CDR3 contains 16 residues. Per the germline V gene, CDR1 is MGHDK and CDR2 is SYGVNS. The V and J ends lost 1 base and 1 base respectively, with 14 bases between them. CDR3 loop: CASSEFSQGRSYEQYF. CDR3 DNA sequence: TGTGCCAGCAGTGAATTTTCACAGGGCAGGTCCTACGAGCAGTACTTC.

This rearrangement joins TRBV4-1 to TRBJ2-7, with D perhaps TRBD1 or TRBD2 (5 bases each). V lost 0 bases and J 6 bases, leaving 9 bases between the germline ends. CDR3 length: 13 amino acids. The germline gives CDR1 MGHRA, CDR2 YSYEKL. The CDR3 region is CASSQDWGFEQYF. CDR3 bases: TGCGCCAGCAGCCAAGATTGGGGGTTCGAGCAGTACTTC.

To note about this clonotype: This may be a read error: a much more frequent sequence differs by one nucleotide. The rearrangement uses TRBV9 and TRBJ2-3; 7 bases are shared with TRBD1. This CDR3 comprises 14 residues. Per the germline V gene, CDR1 is SGDLS and CDR2 is YYNGEE. CDR3 region: CASSVTGMPDTQCF. The CDR3 DNA is TGTGCCAGCAGCGTGACAGGGATGCCAGATACGCAGTGTTTT.

This clonotype was counted a few times. CDR3 protein: CASSPPSTGGSRDTIYF. The CDR3 region has the DNA TGTGCCAGCTCACCACCGTCGACGGGGGGCAGTCGGGACACCATATATTTT. V is TRBV18 and J is TRBJ1-3, with D maybe TRBD1 (6 bases). Germline-derived CDR1 and CDR2 are KGHSH and LQKENI. Trimming removed 0 bases at V and 8 bases at J, with 20 bases between. The length of the CDR3 is 17 residues.

This clonotype showed up many times. This chain connects TRBV7-9 to TRBJ1-1, with D tentatively TRBD1 (6 bases). Germline V CDR1 and CDR2: SEHNR, FQNEAQ (reference sequence). The V end was cut by 5 bases, the J end by 0 bases, with 13 bases between. This CDR3 has 15 amino acids. The CDR3 DNA reads as TGTGCCAGCAGCGACGAGGGACACGTGAACACTGAAGCTTTCTTT. Translation gives CASSDEGHVNTEAFF.

This clonotype was seen only a few times. With a much larger clone just one base away, this may be a read error. The V gene is TRBV6-2 or TRBV6-3, the J gene TRBJ2-7; 11 nucleotides match TRBD2. The V segment lost 7 bases and the J segment 5 bases; nucleotides outside the gene matches: 16. The CDR3 runs 17 residues. Germline values: CDR1 MNHEY, CDR2 SVGEGT. The CDR3 nucleotides read TGTGCCAGCAAACCAGAGGTAGCGGGAGGGCTGCTCAACGAGCAGTACTTC. It translates to CASKPEVAGGLLNEQYF.

This clonotype was observed many times. The V gene is TRBV7-9, the J gene TRBJ2-7; D unresolved. This CDR3 has 14 residues. The V end was cut by 6 bases, the J end by 1 base, with 13 bases between. In germline, CDR1 is SEHNR, CDR2 FQNEAQ (reference sequence). CDR3 residues: CASSRAGASYEQYF. The CDR3, as DNA: TGTGCCAGCAGTCGAGCAGGCGCTTCCTACGAGCAGTACTTC.

This clonotype was seen a few times. The V and J genes are TRBV6-2 or TRBV6-3 and TRBJ2-2; perhaps TRBD1 as D (6 bases). Trimming pared 1 base from V and 3 bases from J, leaving 12 bases between. The CDR3 has 16 amino acids. Germline CDR1 MNHEY, CDR2 SVGEGT. CDR3 nucleotides: TGTGCCAGCAGTTACTATACAGGGTTCGACACCGGGGAGCTGTTTTTT. Protein: CASSYYTGFDTGELFF.

This clonotype has ten or more counts. The chain has TRBV4-1 and TRBJ2-7; TRBD1 is a possible D gene (6 bases). Germline V CDR1 and CDR2: MGHRA, YSYEKL. The CDR3 extends over 15 amino acids. The V gene lost 4 bases and the J gene lost 3 bases, with 16 bases spanning the gap. CDR3 in amino acids: CASSLGGTSVYEQYF. In DNA, the CDR3 is TGCGCCAGCAGCCTAGGGGGTACATCGGTCTACGAGCAGTACTTC.

This clonotype was detected many times. CDR3 residues: CASSEEWAGNQPQHF. In DNA, the CDR3 is TGTGCCAGCAGTGAAGAGTGGGCAGGCAATCAGCCCCAGCATTTT. The V gene is TRBV2, the J gene TRBJ1-5; D is ambiguous. CDR3 length equals 15 residues. CDR1 and CDR2 (germline): SNHLY, FYNNEI. The V end lost 1 base, the J end lost 2 bases, and 9 bases lay between the germline ends. The full variable domain, its missing parts supplied by reference TRBV2 and TRBJ1-5, is EPEVTQTPSHQVTQMGQEVILRCVPISNHLYFYWYRQILGQKVEFLVSFYNNEISEKSEIFDDQFSVERPDGSNFTLKIRSTKLEDSAMYFCASSEEWAGNQPQHFGDGTRLSIL.

This clonotype was observed at least ten times. The chain employs TRBV11-3 and TRBJ2-3, with D unclear. Trimming left V 8 bases short and J 5 bases short, with 8 bases between. CDR1 and CDR2 from the germline V gene are SGHNT and YENEEA. The CDR3 covers 11 residues. The CDR3 bases are TGTGCCAGCGGATCTCGAGATACGCAGTATTTT. Translation gives CASGSRDTQYF.

At least ten counts were recorded for this clonotype. The chain links TRBV28 to TRBJ1-4; unclear D gene. The CDR3 is 13 amino acids. Trimming removed 4 bases at V and 8 bases at J, with 11 bases between. Germline V gives CDR1 MDHEN, CDR2 SYDVKM. The CDR3 is CASSSRIGEKLFF. CDR3 coding DNA: TGTGCCAGCAGTTCCAGAATAGGGGAAAAACTGTTTTTT.

This chain links TRBV19 with TRBJ1-2; TRBD1 matches 11 bases. CDR3 length: 13 amino acids. V lost 5 bases and J lost 8; bases outside the gene matches: 4. Germline CDR1 and CDR2: LNHDA and SQIVND (reference sequence). The CDR3 nucleotides read TGTGCCAGTAGTGGACAGGGGGCGGGGGGCTACACCTTC. Translation: CASSGQGAGGYTF.

In its sample, this clonotype was seen many times. The chain links TRBV7-3 to TRBJ2-2, with TRBD2 identical over 7 bases. Germline CDR1 reads SGHTA; CDR2 reads FQGTGA. V was pared by 3 bases and J by 4 bases, with 5 bases of the junction left unmatched. This CDR3 spans 15 amino acids. DNA of the CDR3: TGTGCCAGCAGCTTCGGGCGGGAGAGCACCGGGGAGCTGTTTTTT. It yields the protein CASSFGRESTGELFF.

This clonotype was observed at least ten times. The chain's CDR3 is CATSDTPLSGGTDTQYF. The CDR3 coding sequence is TGTGCCACCAGTGACACCCCTCTTAGCGGGGGCACAGATACGCAGTATTTT. The V gene is TRBV24-1, the J gene TRBJ2-3; 8 bases are shared with TRBD2. Germline CDR1 KGHDR, CDR2 SFDVKD. CDR3 length: 17 residues. J gave up 1 base and V 4 bases, and 9 bases lay outside the gene matches.

This clonotype appeared many times. The chain employs TRBV20-1 and TRBJ2-7; TRBD1 aligns across 10 bases. Germline V lookup: CDR1 DFQATT, CDR2 SNEGSKA (reference sequence). Trimming took 3 bases from V and 7 from J; bases not matched to a gene: 9. This CDR3 contains 14 residues. Here the CDR3 reads CSARATGGPGEQYF. The CDR3 DNA sequence: TGCAGTGCTAGGGCGACAGGGGGCCCGGGGGAGCAGTACTTC.

The sample holds many counts of this clonotype. The rearrangement joins TRBV9 to TRBJ1-2; the D gene is possibly TRBD1 (6 bases). From germline, CDR1 is SGDLS and CDR2 YYNGEE. V was cut by 4 bases and J by 5 bases, with 18 bases left in between. CDR3 length: 15 residues. The CDR3 sequence: CASSLGVGGGYGYTF. The DNA of the CDR3 is TGTGCCAGCAGCCTAGGGGTAGGGGGAGGGTATGGCTACACCTTC.

This clonotype was observed many times. V usage is TRBV11-2 and J usage is TRBJ1-2, with D tentatively TRBD1 (6 bases). CDR1 is SGHAT, CDR2 FQNNGV, per germline. The CDR3 spans 15 residues. The ends were cut back, 1 base at V and 0 bases at J, with 9 bases in the middle. The CDR3 protein is CASSLGSGANYGYTF. The CDR3 region has the DNA TGTGCCAGCAGCTTAGGTTCAGGGGCTAACTATGGCTACACCTTC.

This clonotype was counted many times. The chain employs TRBV6-6 and TRBJ2-5, with TRBD2 matching over 10 bases. Germline CDR1 reads MNHNY; CDR2 reads SVGAGI (reference sequence). This CDR3 spans 15 amino acids. V shed 0 bases, J shed 3 bases, and the junction held 1 base outside the gene matches. The CDR3 loop is CASSYSLAGEETQYF. CDR3 bases: TGTGCCAGCAGTTACTCCCTAGCGGGAGAAGAGACCCAGTACTTC.

This sequence joins TRBV6-1 and TRBJ2-2, with D possibly being TRBD1 (5 bases). The CDR3 is made up of 14 amino acids. The germline V and J ends were trimmed by 6 bases and 4 bases, with 12 bases remaining between them. The germline gives CDR1 MNHNS, CDR2 SASEGT. The CDR3 region has the DNA TGTGCCAGCAGGAAGGACACTACCACCGGGGAGCTGTTTTTT. Protein: CASRKDTTTGELFF.